This T cell receptor (beta chain) was captured by sequencing in a study of cytomegalovirus exposure and HLA in healthy donors. Germline V gene sequence: CDR1 PRHDT, CDR2 FYEKMQ (reference sequence). The CDR3 covers 15 residues. V dropped 4 bases and J dropped 2; count of bases not matched to a gene: 1. Only in-frame clones appear in the TCRdb table, and some are missing; sequencing was by immunoSEQ multiplex PCR. Of about 160,000 clones detected, roughly 90% appear once; the ten largest clones hold 2% to 2.5%. Points on this clone: The antigen is undetermined.

The study's findings and limits: Per published reports, the classifier diagnosed cytomegalovirus status with high specificity and sensitivity. The authors enumerated some 160 TCR beta chains as linked to cytomegalovirus.

The chain uses TRBV13 and TRBJ2-1, with 11 bases aligning to TRBD2. The source of this sequence is a woman under 30 in good health and CMV-seronegative. The sample was PBMCs. CDR3 nucleotides: TGTGCCAGCAGCTCGACTAGCGGGACCTACAATGAGCAGTTCTTC. It is translated as CASSSTSGTYNEQFF.